Below, 9 T cell receptor beta chains from the same sample are listed, as sequenced in a study of vaccination and CD4 T cells after COVID-19. With the Oncomine TCR Beta short-read assay, DNA from cultured CD4+ T cells was sequenced. TCRdb reanalysed the PCR reads using MiXCR and keeps one entry per CDR3 protein. This table has under 5,000 distinct CDR3 sequences, around a fifth appearing once. No antigens are known for them. Noted treatment: roughly 10-day PBMC culture with coronavirus spike peptide pools or control peptides (ViraFEST assay). The sequencing input was CD4+ T cells from blood, cultured in vitro. These receptors came from a human donor who had recovered from COVID-19.

This sequence joins TRBV7-2 and TRBJ1-3; TRBD1 aligns across 7 bases. Trimming at V came to 6 bases and at J to 6 bases, leaving 11 bases not matched to a gene. Germline values: CDR1 SGHTA, CDR2 FQGNSA. This CDR3 has 15 amino acids. CDR3 amino acids: CASRRTPGGSNTIYF. The CDR3 DNA is TGTGCCAGCAGACGCACCCCAGGGGGGTCAAACACCATATATTTT.

By frequency in the sample, this clonotype is medium-sized. The chain employs TRBV20-1 and TRBJ2-1; 11 bases are a match to TRBD2. Germline lookup yields CDR1 DFQATT and CDR2 SNEGSKA (reference sequence). This CDR3 is built from 16 residues. Trimming took 4 bases from V and 0 from J; bases not matched to a gene: 5. The CDR3 nucleotides are TGCAGTGCTACCCGACTAGCGGGGAGCTCCTACAATGAGCAGTTCTTC. Protein: CSATRLAGSSYNEQFF.

This clonotype came up a few times. The CDR3 region has the DNA TGCGCCAGCAGCCCCGGGGGGGGGACGGACACTGAAGCTTTCTTT. Protein sequence: CASSPGGGTDTEAFF. The chain has TRBV5-1 and TRBJ1-1; D possibly corresponds to TRBD1 (5 bases). The CDR3 is 15 residues long. The ends were cut back, 4 bases at V and 3 bases at J, with 16 bases in the middle. Germline values: CDR1 SGHRS, CDR2 YFSETQ.

Turning to this clonotype: Because the CDR3 is missing its conserved closing phenylalanine or tryptophan, this is likely a read error. This chain connects TRBV12-3 or TRBV12-4 to TRBJ2-5, with 9 bases lining up with TRBD2. V was clipped by 6 bases and J by 4 bases; unmatched bases: 9. This CDR3 comprises 15 residues. CDR3 sequence: CASRGPGLATETQYS. Here the CDR3 DNA reads TGTGCCAGCAGGGGACCGGGACTAGCAACAGAGACCCAGTACTCC.

V is TRBV6-2 or TRBV6-3 and J is TRBJ2-5; 9 bases match TRBD2. Germline CDR1 reads MNHEY; CDR2 reads SVGEGT. CDR3 size: 14 residues. V dropped 11 bases and J dropped 5; count of bases not matched to a gene: 12. CDR3: CAARREGAEETQYF. The CDR3 bases are TGTGCCGCGAGGCGGGAGGGGGCGGAGGAGACCCAGTACTTC.

This clonotype was seen only a few times. The J gene is TRBJ2-7, the V gene TRBV27; 8 nucleotides match TRBD2. The CDR3 sequence is 15 residues long. Trimming at V came to 6 bases and at J to 3 bases, leaving 10 bases not matched to a gene. Germline V gene lookup returns CDR1 MNHEY and CDR2 SMNVEV (reference sequence). The chain's CDR3 is CASSLTLAGGYEQYF. For the CDR3, the DNA is TGTGCCAGCAGCCTTACCCTAGCGGGCGGCTACGAGCAGTACTTC.

The chain carries TRBV19 and TRBJ2-3, with TRBD2 matching 10 bases. J was trimmed by 1 base and V by 4 bases; bases with no gene match: 5. This CDR3 region has 16 residues. Germline V gene data show CDR1 as LNHDA and CDR2 as SQIVND (reference sequence). The CDR3 DNA reads as TGTGCCAGTAGTAAGTGGACTAGCGGTGGCACAGATACGCAGTATTTT. Translation gives CASSKWTSGGTDTQYF.

The chain couples TRBV20-1 to TRBJ1-3; D may be TRBD1 (5 bases). V was trimmed by 3 bases and J by 1 base, leaving 13 bases between them. This CDR3 has 15 amino acids. Looked up from germline, CDR1 is DFQATT and CDR2 is SNEGSKA (reference sequence). The CDR3 nucleotides are TGCAGTGCTAGTTTTAGGGCAGGGTCTGGAAACACCATATATTTT. It yields the protein CSASFRAGSGNTIYF.

V gene TRBV6-5 combines with J gene TRBJ1-1; D gene unclear. CDR1 and CDR2 (germline): MNHEY, SVGAGI. Trimming shortened V by 0 bases and J by 4 bases, and 15 bases separated the two germline ends. CDR3 length: 16 amino acids. Written as DNA, the CDR3 is TGTGCCAGCAGTTACTCGAGGAACAGCGGAGGCACTGAAGCTTTCTTT. Translating gives CASSYSRNSGGTEAFF.